This TCR beta chain emerged from a study of blood T cell repertoires in COVID-19. In the study overall: Collection of acute and convalescent COVID-19 samples took place in the United States, Italy and Spain. Sources were T cells, B-cell-depleted T cells, or PBMCs; the material itself was cDNA or gDNA.

Per the authors' pipeline: Amplification with reference gene primers provided the estimates of nucleated cell counts. Clones were sequenced by immunoSEQ multiplex PCR, and TCRdb holds only the in-frame ones, with some missing. The DNA was the basis for D and trimming; V, J and clone size are from that table. This sample has more than 65,000 clones, with around three quarters found just once. CDR3 size: 15 residues. Germline values: CDR1 GTSNPN, CDR2 SVGIG (reference sequence). Deletions cut 1 base from V and 7 bases from J, with 14 bases between. J is TRBJ1-6 and V is TRBV30; possibly TRBD1 for D (5 bases). The sample was peripheral blood. This TCR derives from a woman aged 70-85 years with acute or convalescent COVID-19. CDR3 sequence reads: CAWSAVTGGNSPLHF. The CDR3 bases are TGTGCCTGGAGTGCCGTGACGGGGGGGAATTCACCCCTCCACTTT.